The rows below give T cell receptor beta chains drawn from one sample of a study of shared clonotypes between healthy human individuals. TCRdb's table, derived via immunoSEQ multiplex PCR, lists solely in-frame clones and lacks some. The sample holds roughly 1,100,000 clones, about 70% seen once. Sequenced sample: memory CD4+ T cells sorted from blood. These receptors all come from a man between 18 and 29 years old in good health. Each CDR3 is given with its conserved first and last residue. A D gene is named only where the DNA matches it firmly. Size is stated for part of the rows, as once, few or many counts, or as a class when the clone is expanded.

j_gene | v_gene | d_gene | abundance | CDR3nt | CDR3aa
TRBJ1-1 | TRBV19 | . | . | TGTGCCAGTACCGAACAGGGTATCGGCACTGAAGCTTTCTTT | CASTEQGIGTEAFF
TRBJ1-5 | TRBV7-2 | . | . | TGTGCCAGCAGCTTAGCCAGTGTGGTCAATCAGCCCCAGCATTTT | CASSLASVVNQPQHF
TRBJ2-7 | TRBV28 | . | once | TGTGCCAGCAGTTTTAAGGGGATTCGGGCCTACGAGCAGTACTTC | CASSFKGIRAYEQYF
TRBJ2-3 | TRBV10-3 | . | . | TGTGCCATCAGTGTGAAAGGAGGGCCCACAGATACGCAGTATTTT | CAISVKGGPTDTQYF
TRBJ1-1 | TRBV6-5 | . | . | TGTGCCAGCAGTTATGCCGGGGGGAACACTGAAGCTTTCTTT | CASSYAGGNTEAFF
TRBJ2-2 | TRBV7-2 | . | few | TGTGCCAGCAGCCGTAGGACAGACACCGGGGAGCTGTTTTTT | CASSRRTDTGELFF
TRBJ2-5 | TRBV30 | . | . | TGTGCCTGGGGCGGGCAAGAGACCCAGTACTTC | CAWGGQETQYF
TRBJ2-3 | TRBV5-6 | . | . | TGTGCCAGCAGCGCGGGACGGGACACAGATACGCAGTATTTT | CASSAGRDTDTQYF
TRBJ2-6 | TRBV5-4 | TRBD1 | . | TGTGCCAGCAGCTTTGGCGGGACAGGGGGCTCCGGGGCCAACGTCCTGACTTTC | CASSFGGTGGSGANVLTF
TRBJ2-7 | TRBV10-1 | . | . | TGCGCCACCACGCCCCGGCTGGGGTGCTACGAGCAGTACTTC | CATTPRLGCYEQYF
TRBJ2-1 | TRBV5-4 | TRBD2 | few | TGTGCCAGCAGCGCGGAACTAGCGAACCATGAGCAGTTCTTC | CASSAELANHEQFF
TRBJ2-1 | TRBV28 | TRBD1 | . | TGTGCCAGCAGTTTTCTAGGGACAGGCGACTACAATGAGCAGTTCTTC | CASSFLGTGDYNEQFF
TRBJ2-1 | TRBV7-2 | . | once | TGTGCCAGCAGCATTTCGTCGGAAGAGCAGTTCTTC | CASSISSEEQFF
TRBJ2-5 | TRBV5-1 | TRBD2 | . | TGCGCCAGCAGCCAAGCCGGGACTAGCGAAGAGACCCAGTACTTC | CASSQAGTSEETQYF
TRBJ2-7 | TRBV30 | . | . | TGTGCCTGGTCCCGACCTGACGAGCAGTACTTC | CAWSRPDEQYF
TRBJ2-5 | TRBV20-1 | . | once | TGCAGTGCACGCAGGGAGACCCAGTACTTC | CSARRETQYF
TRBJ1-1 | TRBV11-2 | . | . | TGTGCCAGCAGCTCCAATGGCGGGGTCACTGAAGCTTTCTTT | CASSSNGGVTEAFF
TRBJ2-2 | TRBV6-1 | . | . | TGTGCCAGCAGGCGAGACAGTACCGGGGAGCTGTTTTTT | CASRRDSTGELFF
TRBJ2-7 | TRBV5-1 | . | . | TGCGCCAGCAGCTTGGAAGCCAGCGTATACGAGCAGTACTTC | CASSLEASVYEQYF
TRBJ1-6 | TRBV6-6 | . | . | TGTGCCAGCAGTTACGGGCAGCTTATTAATTCACCCCTCCACTTT | CASSYGQLINSPLHF
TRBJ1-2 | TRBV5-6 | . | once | TGTGCCAGCAGCCTGTGGGGGGCTCATGGCTACACCTTC | CASSLWGAHGYTF
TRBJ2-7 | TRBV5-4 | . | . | TGTGCCAGCAGCTTGGGGGGAGCTTACTACGAGCAGTACTTC | CASSLGGAYYEQYF
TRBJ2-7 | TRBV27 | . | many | TGTGCCAGCAGTTTAACGTGGGTAGGGTCCTACGAGCAGTACTTC | CASSLTWVGSYEQYF
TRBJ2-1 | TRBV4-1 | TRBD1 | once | TGCGCCAGCAGCCAAGCGGGACAGGGCAGCTACAATGAGCAGTTCTTC | CASSQAGQGSYNEQFF
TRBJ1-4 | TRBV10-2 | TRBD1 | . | TGCGCCAGCAGCCGGGACAGTAATGAAAAACTGTTTTTT | CASSRDSNEKLFF
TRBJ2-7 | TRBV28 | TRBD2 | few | TGTGCCAGCAGTCTCAGCGGGGGGCTAGGGGAGCAGTACTTC | CASSLSGGLGEQYF
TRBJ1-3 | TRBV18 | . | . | TGTGCCAGCTCAGAGGTTACTGGAAACACCATATATTTT | CASSEVTGNTIYF
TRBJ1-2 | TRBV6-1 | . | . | TGTGCCAGCACCCCTACAGGAAACTATGGCTACACCTTC | CASTPTGNYGYTF
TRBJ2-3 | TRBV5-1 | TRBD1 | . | TGCGCCAGCAGCTCTGACAGGGGAAGCGATACGCAGTATTTT | CASSSDRGSDTQYF
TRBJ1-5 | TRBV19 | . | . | TGTGCCAGTAGTATAAAGGATCAGCCCCAGCATTTT | CASSIKDQPQHF
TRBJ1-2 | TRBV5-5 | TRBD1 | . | TGTGCCAGCAGCCCCGGGACAGCCCGCCACGGCGACACCTTC | CASSPGTARHGDTF
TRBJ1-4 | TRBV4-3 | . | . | TGCGCCAGCAGCCAAGAAACGGGGGGGGATGGTGAAAAACTGTTTTTT | CASSQETGGDGEKLFF
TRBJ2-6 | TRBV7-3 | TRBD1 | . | TGTGCCAGCAGCTCAACAGGGGGCTCTGGGGCCAACGTCCTGACTTTC | CASSSTGGSGANVLTF
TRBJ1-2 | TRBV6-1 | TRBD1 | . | TGTGCCAGCACCGAAGGTGCGGGACAGGACTATGGCTACACCTTC | CASTEGAGQDYGYTF
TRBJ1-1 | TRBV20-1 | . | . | TGCGGTGCGTACATGAACACTGAAGCTTTCTTT | CGAYMNTEAFF
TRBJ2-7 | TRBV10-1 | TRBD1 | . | TGCGCCAGCAGTGATCCCCGGGACAGGGGGGTGTACGAGCAGTACTTC | CASSDPRDRGVYEQYF
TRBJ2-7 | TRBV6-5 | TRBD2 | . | TGTGCCAGCAGCCGGGACGCGGGGGGGGAGCAGTACTTC | CASSRDAGGEQYF
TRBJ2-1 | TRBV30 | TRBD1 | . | TGTGCCTGGAGTACAGGGGTTCGGCAGTTCTTC | CAWSTGVRQFF
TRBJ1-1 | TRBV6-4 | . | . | TGTGCCAGCACCGGTGGGGGAGCTTTCTTT | CASTGGGAFF
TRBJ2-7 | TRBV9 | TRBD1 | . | TGTGCCACCGCCCTACCCGACAGGGGGAGCTCCTACGAGCAGTACTTC | CATALPDRGSSYEQYF
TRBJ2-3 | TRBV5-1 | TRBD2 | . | TGCGCCAGCAGCACCGGGACTAGCGGAAGAACGCAGTATTTT | CASSTGTSGRTQYF
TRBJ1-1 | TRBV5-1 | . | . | TGCGCCAGCAGCTTGATCGGGTATCAAGGCACTGAAGCTTTCTTT | CASSLIGYQGTEAFF
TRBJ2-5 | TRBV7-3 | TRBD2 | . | TGTGCCAGCAGCTCCCGGGGGGGCGAAGAGACCCAGTACTTC | CASSSRGGEETQYF